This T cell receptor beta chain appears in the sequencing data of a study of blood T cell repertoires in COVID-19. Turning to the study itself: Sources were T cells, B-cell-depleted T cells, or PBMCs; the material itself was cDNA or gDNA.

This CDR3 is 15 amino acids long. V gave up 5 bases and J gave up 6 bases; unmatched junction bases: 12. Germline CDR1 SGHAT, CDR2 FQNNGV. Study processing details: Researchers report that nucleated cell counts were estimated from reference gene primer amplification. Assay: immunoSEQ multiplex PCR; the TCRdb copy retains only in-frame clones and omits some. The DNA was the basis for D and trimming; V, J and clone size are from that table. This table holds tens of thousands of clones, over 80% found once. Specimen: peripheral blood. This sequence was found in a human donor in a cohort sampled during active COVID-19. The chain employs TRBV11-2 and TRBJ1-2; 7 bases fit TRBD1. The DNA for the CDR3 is TGTGCCAGCAGCCGCCGGGAACAGGGGCAGGATGGCTACACCTTC. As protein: CASSRREQGQDGYTF.